Below, 8 T cell receptor beta chains from the same sample are listed, as sequenced in a study of read filtering for tumor transcriptome and immune sequencing. From approximately 430 ng of RNA, a library with molecular barcoded alpha/delta and beta/gamma adaptors was made. TCRdb independently ran MiXCR on the reads; one entry per CDR3 protein. The sample holds approximately 59,000 distinct CDR3 sequences, roughly an eighth seen once. Sequenced: a population of CD138-negative cells sorted from bone marrow. These receptor sequences come from a donor at least 40 years old with multiple myeloma.

This clonotype came up many times. The J gene is TRBJ1-5, the V gene TRBV14; D not resolved. The germline V gene has CDR1 SGHDN and CDR2 FVKESK. The germline V and J ends were trimmed by 5 bases and 11 bases, with 16 bases remaining between them. The CDR3 extends over 13 amino acids. DNA of the CDR3: TGTGCCAGCAGCGCCGGGCCCTCCGGGGCCCAGCATTTT. Encoded protein: CASSAGPSGAQHF.

Ten or more counts support this clonotype. The gene calls are TRBV15 and TRBJ1-2; no firm D call. In germline, CDR1 is LNHNV, CDR2 YYDKDF (reference sequence). The V and J ends lost 6 bases and 4 bases respectively, with 18 bases between them. CDR3 size: 15 residues. DNA of the CDR3: TGTGCCACCAGGGCAGAGAGCGGCCAAGTCTATGGCTACACCTTC. It specifies CATRAESGQVYGYTF.

This clonotype has a count of ten or more. This sequence joins TRBV28 and TRBJ1-5; the match to TRBD1 covers 7 bases. Trimming took 2 bases from V and 7 from J; bases not matched to a gene: 2. Germline assignment: CDR1 MDHEN and CDR2 SYDVKM. CDR3 length: 13 residues. The chain's CDR3 is CASSLDRVQPQHF. CDR3 coding DNA: TGTGCCAGCAGTTTAGACAGGGTACAGCCCCAGCATTTT. Complete variable domain (other parts from reference TRBV28 and TRBJ1-5): DVKVTQSSRYLVKRTGEKVFLECVQDMDHENMFWYRQDPGLGLRLIYFSYDVKMKEKGDIPEGYSVSREKKERFSLILESASTNQTSMYLCASSLDRVQPQHFGDGTRLSIL.

This clonotype was observed many times. The chain carries TRBV20-1 and TRBJ1-2; D remains ambiguous. V was pared by 1 base and J by 8 bases, with 8 bases between. The CDR3 sequence is 11 residues long. CDR1 is DFQATT and CDR2 is SNEGSKA in the germline V gene (reference sequence). CDR3 DNA sequence: TGCAGTGCTAGAGTCCAAGGCGGCTACACCTTC. Translated, it gives CSARVQGGYTF.

Of note for this clonotype: Since a much larger clone is just one base distant, this may be a read error. V and J are TRBV9 and TRBJ1-5; no clear D gene. Germline values: CDR1 SGDLS, CDR2 YYNGEE. The CDR3 runs to 15 residues. CDR3 loop: CAGSQAGSVNQPQHF. As DNA, the CDR3 is TGTGCCGGCAGCCAAGCAGGCAGCGTAAATCAGCCCCAGCATTTT.

About this clonotype: A read error may be the cause here, since a much bigger clone is one base away. The rearrangement links TRBV20-1 to TRBJ1-2; D is uncertain. Per germline, CDR1 DFQATT and CDR2 SNEGSKA (reference sequence). Trimming took 1 base from V and 3 from J, leaving 15 bases between them. The CDR3 runs to 15 residues. The CDR3 region is CSARARNDGDYGYTF. CDR3 nucleotides: TGCAGTGCTAGAGCCAGAAATGACGGGGACTATGGCTACACCTTC.

This clonotype was detected ten times or more. The V call is TRBV9, the J call TRBJ1-1, with TRBD1 matching over 9 bases. This CDR3 region has 15 residues. V lost 5 bases, J lost 1 base, and 6 bases stayed unmatched. CDR1 is SGDLS and CDR2 is YYNGEE in the germline V gene. The CDR3 loop is CASRTGQGWNTEAFF. Written as DNA, the CDR3 is TGTGCCAGCAGGACCGGACAGGGGTGGAACACTGAAGCTTTCTTT.

This clonotype was seen at least ten times. CDR3 residues: CASSEGSPGQETQYF. The CDR3 DNA is TGCGCCAGCAGTGAGGGCTCCCCGGGGCAAGAGACCCAGTACTTC. The V call is TRBV10-1, the J call TRBJ2-5, with TRBD2 as a possible D gene (5 bases). Germline CDR1 and CDR2: WNHNN and SYGVQD (reference sequence). V was cut by 2 bases and J by 2 bases, with 12 bases left in between. This CDR3 contains 15 residues.